Reported below is one TCR beta chain. The antigen is unknown. The sample belongs to a study of cytomegalovirus exposure and HLA in healthy donors. Study-level findings and limits: Upon later analysis, TCR association rates were observed to vary by HLA locus, being highest for DRB1 and lowest for HLA-C.

This CDR3 region has 15 residues. In germline, CDR1 is MGHDK, CDR2 SYGVNS. With V trimmed by 1 base and J by 5 bases, 3 bases remained unmatched. Each donor was nominally healthy when sampled (though unrecorded immune exposures were likely). PCR involved 60 Vbeta and 13 Jbeta primers. Produced via immunoSEQ multiplex PCR; TCRdb's table is partial and in-frame only. The table records fewer than 200,000 clones, roughly four fifths of them present only once. This TCR came from a female donor in good health and CMV-seronegative. V usage is TRBV25-1 and J usage is TRBJ2-7; 12 bases agree with TRBD1. Sequenced: PBMCs. CDR3 coding DNA: TGTGCCAGCAGTGAATCCGGGACAGGGGGCCACGAGCAGTACTTC. Translated: CASSESGTGGHEQYF.